This T cell receptor beta chain was sequenced in a study of CD8 T cells in Susac syndrome. Random hexamers were used to reverse transcribe the RNA input (about 0.5 to 1 ug). Across 54 Vbeta and 13 Jbeta, immunoSEQ multiplex PCR amplified TCR beta CDR3. TCRdb re-called the immunoSEQ multiplex PCR reads with MiXCR, one entry per CDR3 protein. This table has about 210,000 distinct CDR3 sequences, 95% appearing once. Sequencing targeted TCR beta in T cells from blood (CD8+ and CD4+). Trimming cost V 6 bases and J 9 bases, with 14 bases left between them. The CDR3 totals 12 residues. The TCR originated in a human donor with multiple sclerosis. Sequencing was performed on CD4+ T cells from PBMCs. V is TRBV12-3 or TRBV12-4 and J is TRBJ2-5; tentatively, D is TRBD1 or TRBD2 (5 bases each). The CDR3, as DNA: TGTGCCAGCAGGGGGACCGCTGGGGCCCAGTACTTC. Translation gives CASRGTAGAQYF.